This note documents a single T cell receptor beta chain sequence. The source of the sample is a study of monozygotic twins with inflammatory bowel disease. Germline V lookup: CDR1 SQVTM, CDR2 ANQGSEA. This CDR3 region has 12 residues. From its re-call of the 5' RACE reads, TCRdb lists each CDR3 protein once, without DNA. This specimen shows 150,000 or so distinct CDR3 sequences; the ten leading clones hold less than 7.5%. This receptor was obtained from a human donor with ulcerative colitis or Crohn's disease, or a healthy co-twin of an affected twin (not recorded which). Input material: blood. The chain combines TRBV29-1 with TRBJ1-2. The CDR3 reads CSVGLREAGYTF.